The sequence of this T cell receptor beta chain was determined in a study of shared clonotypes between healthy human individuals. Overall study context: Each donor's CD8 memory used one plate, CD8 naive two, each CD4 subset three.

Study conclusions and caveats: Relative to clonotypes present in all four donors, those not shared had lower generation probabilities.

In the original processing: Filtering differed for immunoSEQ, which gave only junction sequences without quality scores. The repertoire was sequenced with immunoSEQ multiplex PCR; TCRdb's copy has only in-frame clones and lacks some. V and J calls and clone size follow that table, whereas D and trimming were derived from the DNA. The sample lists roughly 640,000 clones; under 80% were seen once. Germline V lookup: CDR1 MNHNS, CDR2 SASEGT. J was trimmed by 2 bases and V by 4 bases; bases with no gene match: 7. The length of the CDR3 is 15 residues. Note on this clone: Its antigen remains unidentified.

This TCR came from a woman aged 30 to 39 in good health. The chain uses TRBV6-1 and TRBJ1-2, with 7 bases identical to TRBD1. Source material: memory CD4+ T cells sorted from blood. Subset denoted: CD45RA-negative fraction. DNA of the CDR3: TGTGCCAGCAGTGCCTTGGGACAGACCAACTATGGCTACACCTTC. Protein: CASSALGQTNYGYTF.